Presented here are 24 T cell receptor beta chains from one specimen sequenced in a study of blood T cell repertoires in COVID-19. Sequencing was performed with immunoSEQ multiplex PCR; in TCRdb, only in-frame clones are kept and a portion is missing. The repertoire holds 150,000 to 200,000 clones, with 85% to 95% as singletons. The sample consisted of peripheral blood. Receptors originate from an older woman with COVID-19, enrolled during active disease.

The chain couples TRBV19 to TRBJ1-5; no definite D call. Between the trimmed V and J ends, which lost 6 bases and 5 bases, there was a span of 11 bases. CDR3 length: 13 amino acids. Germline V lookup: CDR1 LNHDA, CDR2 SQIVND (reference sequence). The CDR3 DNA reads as TGTGCCAGTAGCCTGAACCGAGATCAGCCCCAGCATTTT. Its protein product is CASSLNRDQPQHF. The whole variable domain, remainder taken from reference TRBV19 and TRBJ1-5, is DGGITQSPKYLFRKEGQNVTLSCEQNLNHDAMYWYRQDPGQGLRLIYYSQIVNDFQKGDIAEGYSVSREKKESFPLTVTSAQKNPTAFYLCASSLNRDQPQHFGDGTRLSIL.

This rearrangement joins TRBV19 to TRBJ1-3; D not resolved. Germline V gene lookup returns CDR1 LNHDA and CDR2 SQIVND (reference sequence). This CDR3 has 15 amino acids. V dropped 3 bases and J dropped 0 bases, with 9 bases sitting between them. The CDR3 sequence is CASSISRFSGNTIYF. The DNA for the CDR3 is TGTGCCAGTAGTATTTCCAGGTTCTCTGGAAACACCATATATTTT.

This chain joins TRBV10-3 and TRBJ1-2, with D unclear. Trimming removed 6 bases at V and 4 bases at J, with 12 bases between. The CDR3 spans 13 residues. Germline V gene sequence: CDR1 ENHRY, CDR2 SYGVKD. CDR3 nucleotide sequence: TGTGCCATCAGCGAGGTACAGTTCTATGGCTACACCTTC. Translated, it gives CAISEVQFYGYTF.

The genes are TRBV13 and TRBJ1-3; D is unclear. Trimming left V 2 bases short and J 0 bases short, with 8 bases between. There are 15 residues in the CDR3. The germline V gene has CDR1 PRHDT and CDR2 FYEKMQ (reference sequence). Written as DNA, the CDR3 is TGTGCCAGCAGCTTAAGGACTTCCTCTGGAAACACCATATATTTT. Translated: CASSLRTSSGNTIYF.

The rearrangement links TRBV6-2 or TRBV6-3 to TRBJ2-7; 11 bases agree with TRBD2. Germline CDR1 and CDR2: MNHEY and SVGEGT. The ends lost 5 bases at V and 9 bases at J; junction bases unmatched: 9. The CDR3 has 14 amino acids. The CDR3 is CASSDGLAGLAQYF. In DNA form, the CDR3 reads TGTGCCAGCAGTGATGGACTAGCGGGTTTGGCGCAGTACTTC.

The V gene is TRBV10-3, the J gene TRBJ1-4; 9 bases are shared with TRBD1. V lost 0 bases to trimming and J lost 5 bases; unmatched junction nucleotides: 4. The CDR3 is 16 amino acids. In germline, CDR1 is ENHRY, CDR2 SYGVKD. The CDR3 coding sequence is TGTGCCATCAGTGAGTCGTTAGGGACAGGGAATGAAAAACTGTTTTTT. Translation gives CAISESLGTGNEKLFF.

The CDR3 loop is CASSPGLVGPETQYF. The CDR3 coding sequence is TGTGCCAGCAGCCCCGGACTAGTGGGGCCAGAGACCCAGTACTTC. The chain carries TRBV6-5 and TRBJ2-5; 7 bases are a match to TRBD2. The CDR3 contains 15 residues. J lost 4 bases, V lost 6 bases, and 11 bases had no gene match. Germline V gene sequence: CDR1 MNHEY, CDR2 SVGAGI.

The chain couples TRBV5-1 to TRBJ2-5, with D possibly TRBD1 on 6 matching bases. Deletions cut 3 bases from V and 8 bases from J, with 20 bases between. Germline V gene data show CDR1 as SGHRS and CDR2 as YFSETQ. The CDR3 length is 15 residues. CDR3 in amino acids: CASSSYQGTLETQYF. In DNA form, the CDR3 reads TGCGCCAGCAGCTCGTACCAGGGGACCCTTGAAACCCAGTACTTC.

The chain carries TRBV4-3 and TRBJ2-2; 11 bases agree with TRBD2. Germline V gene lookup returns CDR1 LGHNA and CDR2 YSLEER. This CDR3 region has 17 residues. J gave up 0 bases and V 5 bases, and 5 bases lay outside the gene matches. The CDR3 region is CASSRRLAGTNTGELFF. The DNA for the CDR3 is TGCGCCAGCAGCAGAAGACTAGCGGGGACGAACACCGGGGAGCTGTTTTTT.

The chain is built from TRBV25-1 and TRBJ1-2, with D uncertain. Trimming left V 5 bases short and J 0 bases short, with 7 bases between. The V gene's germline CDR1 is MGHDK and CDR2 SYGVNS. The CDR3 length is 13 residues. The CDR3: CASSLGANYGYTF. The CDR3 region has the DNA TGTGCCAGCAGTCTGGGAGCTAACTATGGCTACACCTTC.

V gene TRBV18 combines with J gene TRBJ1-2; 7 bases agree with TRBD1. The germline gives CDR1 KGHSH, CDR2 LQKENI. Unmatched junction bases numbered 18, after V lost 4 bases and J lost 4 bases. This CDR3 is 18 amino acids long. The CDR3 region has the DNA TGTGCCAGCTCACGCGCGCGGGACAGCCTGAGGGGGTCCTATGGCTACACCTTC. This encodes CASSRARDSLRGSYGYTF.

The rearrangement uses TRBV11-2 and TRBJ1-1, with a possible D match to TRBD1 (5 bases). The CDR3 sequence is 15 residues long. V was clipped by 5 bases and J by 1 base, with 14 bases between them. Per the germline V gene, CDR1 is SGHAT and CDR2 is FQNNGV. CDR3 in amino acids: CASSPIKGPNTEAFF. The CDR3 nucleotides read TGTGCCAGCAGCCCCATAAAGGGGCCGAACACTGAAGCTTTCTTT.

The CDR3 loop reads CASSLVFTGNTGELFF. For the CDR3, the DNA is TGTGCCAGCAGCTTAGTCTTCACAGGGAACACCGGGGAGCTGTTTTTT. V usage is TRBV11-3 and J usage is TRBJ2-2; TRBD1 might be the D (5 bases). Trimming stripped 1 base from V and 1 base from J, with 10 bases between. Germline CDR1 SGHNT, CDR2 YENEEA. The CDR3 spans 16 residues.

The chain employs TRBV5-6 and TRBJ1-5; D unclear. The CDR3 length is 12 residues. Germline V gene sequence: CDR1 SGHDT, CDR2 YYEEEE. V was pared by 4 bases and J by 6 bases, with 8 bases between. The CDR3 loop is CASSGSGQPQHF. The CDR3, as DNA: TGTGCCAGCAGCGGGAGTGGTCAGCCCCAGCATTTT.

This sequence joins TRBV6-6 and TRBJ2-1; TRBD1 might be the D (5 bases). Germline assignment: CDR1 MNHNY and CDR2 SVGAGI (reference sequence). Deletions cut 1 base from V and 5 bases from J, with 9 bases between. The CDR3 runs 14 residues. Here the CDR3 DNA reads TGTGCCAGCAGTTACTATGGGGCGAACAATGAGCAGTTCTTC. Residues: CASSYYGANNEQFF.

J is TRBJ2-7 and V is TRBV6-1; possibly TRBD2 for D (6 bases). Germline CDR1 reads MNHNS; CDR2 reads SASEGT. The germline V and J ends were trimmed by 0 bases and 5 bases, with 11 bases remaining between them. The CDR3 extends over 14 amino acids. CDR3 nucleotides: TGTGCCAGCAGTGAAGCGAGACTAGTCGACGAGCAGTACTTC. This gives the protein CASSEARLVDEQYF.

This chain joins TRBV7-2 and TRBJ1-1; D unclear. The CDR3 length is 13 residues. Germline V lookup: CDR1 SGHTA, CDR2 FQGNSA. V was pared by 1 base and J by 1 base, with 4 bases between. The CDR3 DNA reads TGTGCCAGCAGCTTAGGACAGAACACTGAAGCTTTCTTT. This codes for CASSLGQNTEAFF.

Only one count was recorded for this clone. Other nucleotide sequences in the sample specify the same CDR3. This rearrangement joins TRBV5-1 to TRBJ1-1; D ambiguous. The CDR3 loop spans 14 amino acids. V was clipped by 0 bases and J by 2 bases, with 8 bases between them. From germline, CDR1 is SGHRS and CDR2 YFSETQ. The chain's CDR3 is CASSLASVNTEAFF. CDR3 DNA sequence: TGCGCCAGCAGCTTGGCTTCCGTAAACACTGAAGCTTTCTTT.

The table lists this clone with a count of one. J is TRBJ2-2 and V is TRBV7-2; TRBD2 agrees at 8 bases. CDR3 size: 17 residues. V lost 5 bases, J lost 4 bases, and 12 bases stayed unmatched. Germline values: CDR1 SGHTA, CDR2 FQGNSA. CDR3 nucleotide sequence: TGTGCCAGCAGCCCACACGGGGGGGCGGAGGGCACCGGGGAGCTGTTTTTT. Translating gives CASSPHGGAEGTGELFF.

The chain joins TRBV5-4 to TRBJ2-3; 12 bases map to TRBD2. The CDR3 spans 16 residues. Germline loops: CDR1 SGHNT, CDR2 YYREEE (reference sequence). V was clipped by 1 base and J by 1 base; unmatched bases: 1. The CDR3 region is CASSLRLAGGTDTQYF. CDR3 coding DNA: TGTGCCAGCAGCTTGAGACTAGCGGGGGGCACAGATACGCAGTATTTT.

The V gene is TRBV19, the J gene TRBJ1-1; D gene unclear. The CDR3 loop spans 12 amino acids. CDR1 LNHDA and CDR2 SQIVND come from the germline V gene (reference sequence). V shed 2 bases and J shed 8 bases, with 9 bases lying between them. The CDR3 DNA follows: TGTGCCAGTAGTATATATTCCCGGGAAGCTTTCTTT. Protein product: CASSIYSREAFF.

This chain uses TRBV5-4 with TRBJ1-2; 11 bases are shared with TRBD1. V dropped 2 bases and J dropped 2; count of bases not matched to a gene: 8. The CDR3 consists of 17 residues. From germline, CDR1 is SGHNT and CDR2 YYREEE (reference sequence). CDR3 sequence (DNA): TGTGCCAGCAGCTTACGGACAGGGGGCGATGGGAACTATGGCTACACCTTC. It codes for CASSLRTGGDGNYGYTF.

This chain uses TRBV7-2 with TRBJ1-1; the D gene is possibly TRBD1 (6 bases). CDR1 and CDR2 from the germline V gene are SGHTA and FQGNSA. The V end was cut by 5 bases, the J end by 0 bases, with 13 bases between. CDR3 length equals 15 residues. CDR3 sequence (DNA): TGTGCCAGCAGCCCCGACAGGATTATGAACACTGAAGCTTTCTTT. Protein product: CASSPDRIMNTEAFF.

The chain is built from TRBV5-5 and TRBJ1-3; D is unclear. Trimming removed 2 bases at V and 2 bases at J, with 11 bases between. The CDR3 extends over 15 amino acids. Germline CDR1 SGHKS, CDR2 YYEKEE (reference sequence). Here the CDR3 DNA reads TGTGCCAGCAGCTTTCGGGGAGAAACTGGAAACACCATATATTTT. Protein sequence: CASSFRGETGNTIYF.